The present entry profiles one TCR beta chain with its context. This CDR3 spans 14 amino acids. Per germline, CDR1 MNHEY and CDR2 SVGAGI. The ends were cut back, 6 bases at V and 8 bases at J, with 16 bases in the middle. Repertoires were generated with immunoSEQ multiplex PCR, while TCRdb's copy carries only in-frame clones and drops some. The repertoire has more than 45,000 clones, about 83% of them found once; the top ten carry roughly 17%. These data originate in a study of blood T cell repertoires in COVID-19. Looking at the study overall: Samples came from the United States, Italy and Spain, spanning acute and convalescent COVID-19.

The chain recombines TRBV6-5 with TRBJ2-2; possible D gene TRBD1, 6 bases. Sequenced material: peripheral blood. The source of this sequence is a man aged 35 to 55 with acute or convalescent COVID-19. The CDR3 here is CASRMDRPAGELFF. The CDR3 bases are TGTGCCAGCAGGATGGACAGACCCGCTGGGGAGCTGTTTTTT.